These 9 T cell receptor beta chains came from one sample sequenced in a study of T cells in Graves' hyperthyroidism and ophthalmopathy. Researchers took RNA transcripts and amplified the TCR beta CDR3 regions from them. TCR CDR3 regions were first amplified by RT-PCR with HTBI primers. TCRdb reprocessed the multiplex PCR reads with MiXCR, giving one entry per CDR3 protein. Of hundreds of thousands of distinct CDR3 sequences listed, around 20% are singletons. The sequencing sample was made of blood. The receptors were sampled from a man aged 25 to 40 with Graves' ophthalmopathy.

This chain links TRBV12-3 or TRBV12-4 with TRBJ1-1; the D is unclear. V was clipped by 1 base and J by 2 bases, with 8 bases between them. The CDR3 sequence is 14 residues long. The CDR3 DNA reads TGTGCCAGCAGTTTAGGGATGGGCAACACTGAAGCTTTCTTT. Translating it yields CASSLGMGNTEAFF.

There are many counts of this clonotype. The chain links TRBV2 to TRBJ2-3; 10 positions agree with TRBD1. The trim removed 7 bases at V and 0 bases at J, leaving 7 bases unmatched. Germline loops: CDR1 SNHLY, CDR2 FYNNEI. CDR3 length equals 16 residues. The CDR3, as DNA: TGTGCCAGCATAGACAGGGGGCTAACGAGCACAGATACGCAGTATTTT. Protein: CASIDRGLTSTDTQYF.

In its sample, this clonotype was seen many times. The chain is built from TRBV20-1 and TRBJ2-1, with TRBD2 matching 10 bases. CDR3 length: 14 residues. The trim removed 3 bases at V and 10 bases at J, leaving 9 bases unmatched. The V gene's germline CDR1 is DFQATT and CDR2 SNEGSKA (reference sequence). CDR3 residues: CSARELAGKGEQFF. CDR3 nucleotide sequence: TGCAGTGCTAGGGAACTAGCGGGAAAAGGGGAGCAGTTCTTC.

This CDR3 is CASKRDIGNTGELFF. CDR3 bases: TGTGCCAGTAAGAGGGATATAGGGAACACCGGGGAGCTGTTTTTT. The chain carries TRBV19 and TRBJ2-2; a possible D gene is TRBD2 (5 bases). Trimming removed 7 bases at V and 1 base at J, with 13 bases between. The CDR3 consists of 15 residues. The germline V gene has CDR1 LNHDA and CDR2 SQIVND (reference sequence).

The gene calls are TRBV27 and TRBJ2-5, with 13 nucleotides matching TRBD2. This CDR3 has 14 amino acids. Germline V gene lookup returns CDR1 MNHEY and CDR2 SMNVEV (reference sequence). V shed 5 bases, J shed 4 bases, and the junction held 1 base outside the gene matches. The CDR3 DNA reads TGTGCCAGCAGTGGACTAGCGGGAGCAGAGACCCAGTACTTC. The encoded protein is CASSGLAGAETQYF.

This clonotype was detected only a few times. This chain connects TRBV27 to TRBJ2-7; 8 nucleotides match TRBD1. This CDR3 spans 15 amino acids. The junction had 6 bases not matched to a gene; V was cut back by 2 bases and J by 3 bases. Germline assignment: CDR1 MNHEY and CDR2 SMNVEV (reference sequence). The CDR3 spells CASSLVLDRVYEQYF. CDR3 coding DNA: TGTGCCAGCAGTTTAGTCTTGGACAGGGTCTACGAGCAGTACTTC.

The sample holds many counts of this clonotype. The chain recombines TRBV6-5 with TRBJ2-1; D call uncertain. V was shortened by 0 bases and J by 6 bases, with 12 bases between the two germline ends. The CDR3 consists of 15 residues. The germline gives CDR1 MNHEY, CDR2 SVGAGI. The CDR3 DNA reads TGTGCCAGCAGTTACTCGCCAGTGTTGGGCAATGAGCAGTTCTTC. The encoded protein is CASSYSPVLGNEQFF.

The V call is TRBV4-2, the J call TRBJ2-3, with 7 bases aligning to TRBD2. Trimming removed 6 bases from V and 0 bases from J; junction bases left unmatched: 3. CDR3 length equals 14 residues. Germline loops: CDR1 LGHNA, CDR2 YNFKEQ. CDR3 nucleotide sequence: TGTGCCAGCAGTCAGACTAGCAGCACAGATACGCAGTATTTT. Its translation: CASSQTSSTDTQYF.

V is TRBV27 and J is TRBJ1-6, with D possibly being TRBD1 (5 bases). The CDR3 totals 14 residues. Germline-derived CDR1 and CDR2 are MNHEY and SMNVEV (reference sequence). Trimming stripped 2 bases from V and 10 bases from J, with 12 bases between. The CDR3 DNA follows: TGTGCCAGCAGTTTAGGGACGAGGAGGTCACCCCTCCACTTT. This translates into CASSLGTRRSPLHF.